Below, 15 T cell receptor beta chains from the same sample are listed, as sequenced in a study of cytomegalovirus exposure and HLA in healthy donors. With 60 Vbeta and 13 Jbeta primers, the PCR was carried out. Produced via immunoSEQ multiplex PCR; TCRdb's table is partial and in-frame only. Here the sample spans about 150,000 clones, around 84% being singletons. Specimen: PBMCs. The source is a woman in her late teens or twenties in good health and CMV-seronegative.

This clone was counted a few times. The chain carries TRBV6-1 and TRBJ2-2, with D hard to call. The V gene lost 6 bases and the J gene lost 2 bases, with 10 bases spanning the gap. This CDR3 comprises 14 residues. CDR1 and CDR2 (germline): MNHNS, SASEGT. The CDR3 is CASSLQINTGELFF. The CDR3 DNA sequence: TGTGCCAGCAGCCTACAGATTAACACCGGGGAGCTGTTTTTT.

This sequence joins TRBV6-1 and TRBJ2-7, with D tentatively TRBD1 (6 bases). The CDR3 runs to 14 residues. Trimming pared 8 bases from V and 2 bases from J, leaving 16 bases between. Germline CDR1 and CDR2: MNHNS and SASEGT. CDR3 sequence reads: CASLVETGPYEQYF. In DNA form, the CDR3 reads TGTGCCAGCCTAGTTGAGACAGGACCCTACGAGCAGTACTTC.

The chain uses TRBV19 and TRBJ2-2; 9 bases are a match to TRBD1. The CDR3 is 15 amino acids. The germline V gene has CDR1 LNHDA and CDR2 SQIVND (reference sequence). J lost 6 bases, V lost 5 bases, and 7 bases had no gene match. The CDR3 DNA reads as TGTGCCAGTAGTTCGGGGACAGGGCTCCCCGGGGAGCTGTTTTTT. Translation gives CASSSGTGLPGELFF.

The CDR3: CASSVGTSGGTQYF. CDR3 in DNA: TGTGCCAGCAGCGTGGGGACTAGCGGGGGAACCCAGTACTTC. The rearrangement links TRBV7-2 to TRBJ2-5; 14 nucleotides agree with TRBD2. The junction had 4 bases not matched to a gene; V was cut back by 5 bases and J by 8 bases. The CDR3 length is 14 residues. Germline V gives CDR1 SGHTA, CDR2 FQGNSA. Full variable domain (remainder filled in from reference TRBV7-2 and TRBJ2-5): GAGVSQSPSNKVTEKGKDVELRCDPISGHTALYWYRQSLGQGLEFLIYFQGNSAPDKSGLPSDRFSAERTGGSVSTLTIQRTQQEDSAVYLCASSVGTSGGTQYFGPGTRLLVL.

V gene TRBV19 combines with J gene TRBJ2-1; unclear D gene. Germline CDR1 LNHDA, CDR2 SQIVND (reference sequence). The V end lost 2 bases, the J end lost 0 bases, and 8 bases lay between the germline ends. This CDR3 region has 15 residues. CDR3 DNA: TGTGCCAGTAGTATACGTTGGAGCTCCTACAATGAGCAGTTCTTC. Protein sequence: CASSIRWSSYNEQFF. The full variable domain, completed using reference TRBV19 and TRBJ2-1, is DGGITQSPKYLFRKEGQNVTLSCEQNLNHDAMYWYRQDPGQGLRLIYYSQIVNDFQKGDIAEGYSVSREKKESFPLTVTSAQKNPTAFYLCASSIRWSSYNEQFFGPGTRLTVL.

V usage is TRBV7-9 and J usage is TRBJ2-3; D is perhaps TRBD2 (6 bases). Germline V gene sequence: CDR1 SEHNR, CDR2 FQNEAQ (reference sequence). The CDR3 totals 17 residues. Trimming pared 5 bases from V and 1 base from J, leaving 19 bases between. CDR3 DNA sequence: TGTGCCAGCAGCCCGTGGACCGGAGGGTCCGGCACAGATACGCAGTATTTT. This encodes CASSPWTGGSGTDTQYF.

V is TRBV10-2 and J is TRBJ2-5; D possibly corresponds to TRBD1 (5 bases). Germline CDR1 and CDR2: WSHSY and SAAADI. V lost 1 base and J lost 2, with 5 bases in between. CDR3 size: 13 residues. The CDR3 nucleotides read TGCGCCAGCAGTGAGTACAGGCAAGAGACCCAGTACTTC. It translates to CASSEYRQETQYF.

CDR3 amino acids: CASYSRQNNEQFF. The CDR3 DNA follows: TGTGCCAGCTATTCGAGACAGAACAATGAGCAGTTCTTC. The rearrangement joins TRBV6-1 to TRBJ2-1; a weak D match, TRBD1 (5 bases). CDR3 length equals 13 residues. V was trimmed by 8 bases and J by 5 bases, leaving 13 bases between them. CDR1 and CDR2 from the germline V gene are MNHNS and SASEGT.

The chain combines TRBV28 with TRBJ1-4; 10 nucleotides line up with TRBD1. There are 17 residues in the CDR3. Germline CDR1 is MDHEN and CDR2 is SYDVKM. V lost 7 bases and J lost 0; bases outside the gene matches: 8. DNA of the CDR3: TGTGCCAGCACCCCGTGGGACAGGGGCGCAACTAATGAAAAACTGTTTTTT. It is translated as CASTPWDRGATNEKLFF.

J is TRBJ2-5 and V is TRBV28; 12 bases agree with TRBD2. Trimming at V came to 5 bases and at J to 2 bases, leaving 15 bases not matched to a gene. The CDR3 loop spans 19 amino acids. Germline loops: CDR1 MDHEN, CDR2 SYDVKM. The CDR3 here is CASSNPSGRAIGPQETQYF. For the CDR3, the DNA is TGTGCCAGCAGTAATCCTAGCGGGAGGGCCATAGGTCCTCAAGAGACCCAGTACTTC.

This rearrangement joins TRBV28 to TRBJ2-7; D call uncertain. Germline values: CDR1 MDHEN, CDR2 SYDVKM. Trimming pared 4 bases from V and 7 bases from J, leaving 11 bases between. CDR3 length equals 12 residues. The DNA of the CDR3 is TGTGCCAGCAGTTCCCGCCACACAGAGCAGTACTTC. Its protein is CASSSRHTEQYF.

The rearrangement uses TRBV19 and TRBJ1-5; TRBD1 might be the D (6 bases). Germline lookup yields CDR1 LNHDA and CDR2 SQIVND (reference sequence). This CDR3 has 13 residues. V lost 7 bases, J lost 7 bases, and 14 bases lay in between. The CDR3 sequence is CASNLQGFQPQHF. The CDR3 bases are TGTGCCAGTAATCTACAGGGATTCCAGCCCCAGCATTTT. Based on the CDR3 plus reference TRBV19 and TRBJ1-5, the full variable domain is DGGITQSPKYLFRKEGQNVTLSCEQNLNHDAMYWYRQDPGQGLRLIYYSQIVNDFQKGDIAEGYSVSREKKESFPLTVTSAQKNPTAFYLCASNLQGFQPQHFGDGTRLSIL.

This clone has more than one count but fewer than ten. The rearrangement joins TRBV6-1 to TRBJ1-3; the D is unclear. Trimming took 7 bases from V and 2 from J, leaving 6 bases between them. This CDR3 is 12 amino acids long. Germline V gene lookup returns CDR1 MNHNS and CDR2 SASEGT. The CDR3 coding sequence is TGTGCCAGCACCGGGGCTGGAAACACCATATATTTT. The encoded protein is CASTGAGNTIYF.

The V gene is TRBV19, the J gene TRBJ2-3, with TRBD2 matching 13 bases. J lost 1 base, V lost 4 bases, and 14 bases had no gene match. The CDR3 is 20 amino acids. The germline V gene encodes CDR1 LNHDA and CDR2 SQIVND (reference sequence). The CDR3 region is CASSTHSLAGGPVGTDTQYF. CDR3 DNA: TGTGCCAGTAGTACACACTCACTAGCGGGAGGGCCAGTCGGCACAGATACGCAGTATTTT.

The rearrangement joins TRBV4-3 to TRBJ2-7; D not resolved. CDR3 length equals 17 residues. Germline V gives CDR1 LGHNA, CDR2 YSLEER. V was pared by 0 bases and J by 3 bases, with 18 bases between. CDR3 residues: CASSQEPPVSGGYEQYF. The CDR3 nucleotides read TGCGCCAGCAGCCAAGAACCGCCAGTATCGGGTGGCTACGAGCAGTACTTC.